This T cell receptor beta chain was captured by sequencing in a study of T cells in Graves' hyperthyroidism and ophthalmopathy. CDR1 is SEHNR and CDR2 is FQNEAQ in the germline V gene (reference sequence). The CDR3 sequence is 14 residues long. V lost 3 bases to trimming and J lost 7 bases; unmatched junction nucleotides: 5. TCR beta CDR3 regions were amplified from RNA. First-round RT-PCR targeting the TCR CDR3 was performed with the HTBI primer set. Via MiXCR, TCRdb re-called the multiplex PCR reads, giving one row per CDR3 protein. The sample yields hundreds of thousands of distinct CDR3 sequences, 20% to 25% seen once.

This clonotype was sampled from a woman in her 70s with Graves' ophthalmopathy. This chain uses TRBV7-9 with TRBJ2-1; 8 bases line up with TRBD1. The sequencing input was blood. The CDR3 here is CASSLAGGWNEQFF. DNA of the CDR3: TGTGCCAGCAGCTTGGCAGGGGGCTGGAATGAGCAGTTCTTC.